These T cell receptor beta chains were read from a single sample in a study of blood T cell repertoires in COVID-19. Sequencing used immunoSEQ multiplex PCR; TCRdb keeps in-frame clones, though not all of them. The data contain about 110,000 clones, approximately 68% of them seen just once; the ten biggest clones take up approximately 8%. What was sequenced was peripheral blood. These TCRs come from an older woman with acute or convalescent COVID-19. CDR3s include the opening cysteine and the closing phenylalanine or tryptophan. D genes are given only for firm matches. Size tells how often a clone was seen (once, few, many) or the class of an expanded clone, and some rows leave it out.

>TRBD2|NA|TRBJ2-3|TRBV5-6
CASSPGLESDTQYF
TGTGCCAGCAGCCCCGGACTAGAGAGCGATACGCAGTATTTT
>TRBD1|NA|TRBJ1-4|TRBV5-1
CASSLAYRGISEKLFF
TGCGCCAGCAGCCTAGCTTACAGGGGGATCTCTGAAAAACTGTTTTTT
>NA|NA|TRBJ1-5|TRBV12-3/TRBV12-4
CASSAAPPQHF
TGTGCCAGCAGTGCTGCGCCGCCCCAGCATTTT
>TRBD2|NA|TRBJ2-1|TRBV19
CASSYGTSGVYNEQFF
TGTGCCAGTAGTTACGGGACTAGCGGGGTGTACAATGAGCAGTTCTTC
>NA|NA|TRBJ1-2|TRBV6-5
CASSYSSGFGSGYTF
TGTGCCAGCAGTTACTCGTCCGGGTTTGGCTCTGGCTACACCTTC
>TRBD1|NA|TRBJ1-1|TRBV5-1
CASSAPRAGVGTGTLNTEAFF
TGCGCCAGCAGCGCCCCTAGGGCAGGTGTAGGGACAGGGACCCTGAACACTGAAGCTTTCTTT
>TRBD1|NA|TRBJ2-3|TRBV3-1/TRBV3-2
CASSQDPRTGVKQYF
TGTGCCAGCAGCCAAGATCCTCGGACAGGGGTCAAACAGTATTTT
>NA|once|TRBJ1-1|TRBV18
CASSPKTQSNTEAFF
TGTGCCAGCTCACCAAAGACACAATCGAACACTGAAGCTTTCTTT
>TRBD2|few|TRBJ2-3|TRBV5-1
CASSERLAGSTDTQYF
TGCGCCAGCAGTGAAAGACTAGCGGGGAGCACAGATACGCAGTATTTT
>NA|NA|TRBJ1-3|TRBV18
CASSADRFSGNTIYF
TGTGCCAGCTCAGCCGACAGATTCTCTGGAAACACCATATATTTT
>NA|NA|TRBJ1-5|TRBV2
CASSSDRSNQPQHF
TGTGCCAGCAGTTCCGACAGAAGCAATCAGCCCCAGCATTTT
>NA|NA|TRBJ1-2|TRBV6-1
CASSETARGGYTF
TGTGCCAGCAGTGAAACCGCCAGGGGCGGCTACACCTTC
>NA|NA|TRBJ1-6|TRBV18
CASSLRSSSDSPLHF
TGTGCCAGCTCCCTTAGGAGTAGCTCCGATTCACCCCTCCACTTT
>NA|NA|TRBJ1-1|TRBV14
CASSQAAPGQQAFF
TGTGCCAGCAGCCAAGCTGCTCCAGGACAGCAAGCTTTCTTT
>TRBD1|NA|TRBJ2-7|TRBV2
CASSARQGSYEQYF
TGTGCCAGCAGTGCCCGACAGGGGTCCTACGAGCAGTACTTC
>NA|NA|TRBJ2-4|TRBV18
CASSPPQGQNIQYF
TGTGCCAGCTCACCACCGCAGGGTCAAAACATTCAGTACTTC
>NA|NA|TRBJ1-2|TRBV7-3
CASSFFPPEWSGYYGYTF
TGTGCCAGCAGCTTTTTCCCGCCGGAGTGGAGCGGCTACTATGGCTACACCTTC
>TRBD1|NA|TRBJ2-5|TRBV19
CASSNRQGGYQETQYF
TGTGCCAGTAGTAACCGACAGGGCGGGTACCAAGAGACCCAGTACTTC
>NA|NA|TRBJ2-7|TRBV12-2
CASREGTGLSYEQYF
TGTGCAAGTCGCGAAGGGACAGGGTTATCCTACGAGCAGTACTTC
>TRBD1|few|TRBJ1-2|TRBV7-9
CASSLDRPYGYTF
TGTGCCAGCAGCCTGGACAGGCCATATGGCTACACCTTC
>TRBD1|NA|TRBJ2-5|TRBV6-4
CASTDRDSYQETQYF
TGTGCCAGCACCGACAGGGACAGCTACCAAGAGACCCAGTACTTC
>NA|NA|TRBJ1-1|TRBV7-9
CASSLEAGNTEAFF
TGTGCCAGCAGCTTAGAGGCAGGGAACACTGAAGCTTTCTTT
>TRBD1|NA|TRBJ1-5|TRBV7-8
CASSFGSGGQGGPQHF
TGTGCCAGCAGCTTTGGATCCGGGGGACAGGGAGGACCCCAGCATTTT
>NA|NA|TRBJ1-1|TRBV7-9
CASSLEQYTEAFF
TGTGCCAGCAGCTTGGAACAGTACACTGAAGCTTTCTTT
>TRBD1|NA|TRBJ2-2|TRBV19
CASSIVPGQGVGELFF
TGTGCCAGTAGTATAGTGCCGGGACAGGGGGTCGGGGAGCTGTTTTTT
>TRBD1|few|TRBJ2-2|TRBV4-2
CASSQRTGGRGELFF
TGTGCCAGCAGCCAAAGGACAGGGGGTCGCGGGGAGCTGTTTTTT
>TRBD1|NA|TRBJ1-5|TRBV5-5
CASSHGTGGNQPQHF
TGTGCCAGCAGTCACGGGACAGGGGGCAATCAGCCCCAGCATTTT
>NA|NA|TRBJ2-7|TRBV7-2
CASSLNSGPYEQYF
TGTGCCAGCAGCTTAAATTCAGGGCCCTACGAGCAGTACTTC
>TRBD1|NA|TRBJ2-3|TRBV4-3
CASSQGPTGQGFSDTQYF
TGCGCCAGCAGCCAAGGCCCGACCGGACAGGGGTTCTCAGATACGCAGTATTTT
>NA|once|TRBJ2-1|TRBV18
CASSPGQGSYNEQFF
TGTGCCAGCTCACCAGGGCAGGGCTCCTACAATGAGCAGTTCTTC
>NA|NA|TRBJ1-3|TRBV4-1
CASSQSGSGNTIYF
TGCGCCAGCAGCCAGTCAGGGTCTGGAAACACCATATATTTT
>TRBD1|NA|TRBJ1-3|TRBV7-2
CASSRTGSGNTIYF
TGTGCCAGCAGCCGGACAGGCTCTGGAAACACCATATATTTT
>NA|once|TRBJ2-7|TRBV7-2
CASSLALGGPYEQYF
TGTGCCAGCAGCTTAGCGCTCGGGGGACCCTACGAGCAGTACTTC
>NA|NA|TRBJ1-1|TRBV3-1/TRBV3-2
CASSPESRSMNTEAFF
TGTGCCAGCAGCCCGGAGAGCCGTTCGATGAACACTGAAGCTTTCTTT
>NA|NA|TRBJ1-1|TRBV9
CASSVVRGNTEAFF
TGTGCCAGCAGCGTCGTCAGGGGGAACACTGAAGCTTTCTTT
>NA|NA|TRBJ2-7|TRBV3-1/TRBV3-2
CASSQNRDTDEQYF
TGTGCCAGCAGCCAGAACCGGGACACCGATGAGCAGTACTTC
>NA|NA|TRBJ1-3|TRBV9
CASSVGRDRSGNTIYF
TGTGCCAGCAGCGTAGGCCGGGATCGCTCTGGAAACACCATATATTTT
>NA|NA|TRBJ1-5|TRBV3-1/TRBV3-2
CASSTEPPQPQHF
TGTGCCAGCAGCACGGAGCCCCCTCAGCCCCAGCATTTT
>TRBD1|NA|TRBJ1-4|TRBV6-5
CASSSPGTGSEKLFF
TGTGCCAGCAGTTCCCCCGGGACAGGGAGTGAAAAACTGTTTTTT
>NA|NA|TRBJ1-1|TRBV12-5
CASGLSSRTEAFF
TGTGCTAGTGGTCTCTCTTCGAGGACTGAAGCTTTCTTT
>NA|NA|TRBJ1-2|TRBV6-5
CASSYKQANYGYTF
TGTGCCAGCAGTTACAAACAGGCTAACTATGGCTACACCTTC
>NA|NA|TRBJ2-7|TRBV18
CASSPPQGITWQYF
TGTGCCAGCTCACCCCCGCAGGGCATAACATGGCAGTACTTC
>NA|once|TRBJ1-1|TRBV6-1
CASSERWDNLNTEAFF
TGTGCCAGCAGTGAACGTTGGGACAACTTGAACACTGAAGCTTTCTTT
>NA|NA|TRBJ2-1|TRBV30
CAWSPLTYNNEQFF
TGTGCCTGGAGCCCTCTGACATATAACAATGAGCAGTTCTTC
>TRBD1|NA|TRBJ1-6|TRBV6-5
CASGWFDRASSPLHF
TGTGCCAGCGGCTGGTTCGACAGGGCCTCTTCACCCCTCCACTTT
>NA|NA|TRBJ1-1|TRBV18
CASSQAGGNTEAFF
TGTGCCAGCTCCCAGGCGGGGGGGAACACTGAAGCTTTCTTT
>TRBD1|NA|TRBJ1-4|TRBV7-2
CASSLTAQGAREKLFF
TGTGCCAGCAGCCTAACAGCACAGGGGGCACGCGAAAAACTGTTTTTT
>NA|NA|TRBJ1-4|TRBV4-2
CASSQDVASGGNEKLFF
TGTGCCAGCAGCCAAGATGTGGCGTCGGGGGGCAATGAAAAACTGTTTTTT
>TRBD1|NA|TRBJ2-1|TRBV7-9
CASSFRDRGSHEQFF
TGTGCCAGCAGCTTCCGGGACAGGGGTTCCCATGAGCAGTTCTTC
>TRBD1|once|TRBJ2-1|TRBV19
CASSTGGTGGASYNEQFF
TGTGCCAGTAGTACGGGAGGGACAGGGGGCGCTTCCTACAATGAGCAGTTCTTC
>TRBD1|few|TRBJ1-5|TRBV30
CAWSSGTGGNQPQHF
TGTGCCTGGAGTAGCGGGACAGGAGGAAACCAGCCCCAGCATTTT
>TRBD1|NA|TRBJ2-7|TRBV7-3
CASSLGQDYEQYF
TGTGCCAGCAGCCTCGGACAGGACTACGAGCAGTACTTC
>NA|NA|TRBJ1-5|TRBV7-8
CASSYGRDQPQHF
TGTGCCAGCAGCTACGGCAGGGATCAGCCCCAGCATTTT
>TRBD1|NA|TRBJ2-1|TRBV19
CASSPRDRGSYNEQFF
TGTGCCAGTAGCCCAAGGGACAGGGGATCCTACAATGAGCAGTTCTTC
>NA|once|TRBJ1-2|TRBV2
CASREQVWGYTF
TGTGCCAGCAGGGAACAGGTGTGGGGCTACACCTTC
>TRBD1|NA|TRBJ1-6|TRBV3-1/TRBV3-2
CASALTQRTGGRNSPLHF
TGTGCCAGCGCACTAACACAACGGACAGGGGGGAGGAATTCACCCCTCCACTTT